Below are 19 T cell receptor beta chains sequenced from a single sample in a study of T-cell memory formation after mild COVID-19. MiXCR, applied by TCRdb to the 5' RACE reads, yields one record per CDR3 protein. The data hold 350,000 to 450,000 distinct CDR3 sequences, with 20% observed a single time. Sequencing was performed on PBMCs or a T cell subset sorted from them (not recorded which). The origin of the receptors is an adult woman who had mild COVID-19 (a few samples of this study predate the infection). Cell type and time point are not known.

This clonotype was seen a handful of times. The chain links TRBV12-3 or TRBV12-4 to TRBJ2-3; either TRBD1 or TRBD2 may fit D (6 bases each). Trimming removed 5 bases from V and 4 bases from J, with 10 bases in between. The CDR3 covers 13 residues. CDR3 loop: CASSPGGADTQYF. The CDR3, as DNA: TGTGCCAGCAGTCCCGGGGGCGCAGATACGCAGTATTTT.

The chain combines TRBV5-1 with TRBJ1-1; a possible D gene is TRBD1 (5 bases). V was cut by 4 bases and J by 6 bases, with 13 bases left in between. CDR3 length: 13 amino acids. CDR1 SGHRS and CDR2 YFSETQ come from the germline V gene. CDR3 sequence reads: CASSQMGGAEAFF. Here the CDR3 DNA reads TGCGCCAGCAGCCAAATGGGGGGGGCTGAAGCTTTCTTT.

This clonotype came up a few times. The V and J genes are TRBV20-1 and TRBJ2-7; no clear D. CDR1 is DFQATT and CDR2 is SNEGSKA in the germline V gene (reference sequence). CDR3 size: 15 residues. Trimming stripped 3 bases from V and 4 bases from J, with 19 bases between. The CDR3, as DNA: TGCAGTGCTAGGACACCGACTCAAGAACAATACGAGCAGTACTTC. This encodes CSARTPTQEQYEQYF.

The table lists this clonotype with a few counts. V gene TRBV10-3 combines with J gene TRBJ2-3; TRBD2 agrees at 9 bases. Germline V lookup: CDR1 ENHRY, CDR2 SYGVKD. The J segment lost 5 bases and the V segment lost 3 bases, leaving 6 bases of the junction unmatched. This CDR3 spans 15 amino acids. This chain's CDR3 is CAISDVAGVRDTQYF. CDR3 nucleotides: TGTGCCATCAGTGACGTAGCGGGGGTTCGAGATACGCAGTATTTT.

The chain couples TRBV7-2 to TRBJ2-2; D could derive from TRBD1 or TRBD2 (5 bases each). Germline V CDR1 and CDR2: SGHTA, FQGNSA. CDR3 length equals 18 residues. Between the trimmed V and J ends, which lost 0 bases and 1 base, there was a span of 15 bases. CDR3: CASSLAIVGAMNTGELFF. CDR3 sequence (DNA): TGTGCCAGCAGCTTAGCGATAGTCGGGGCCATGAACACCGGGGAGCTGTTTTTT.

This clonotype was observed a few times. The genes are TRBV7-2 and TRBJ2-3; D gene uncertain. The CDR3 has 12 residues. Trimming took 3 bases from V and 10 from J, leaving 11 bases between them. CDR1 and CDR2 (germline): SGHTA, FQGNSA. Here the CDR3 DNA reads TGTGCCAGCAGCTTGAGCCTAAGTTCGCAGTATTTT. This translates into CASSLSLSSQYF.

The gene calls are TRBV20-1 and TRBJ1-1; no firm D call. Germline V CDR1 and CDR2: DFQATT, SNEGSKA (reference sequence). Deletions cut 1 base from V and 3 bases from J, with 15 bases between. The CDR3 runs 15 residues. DNA of the CDR3: TGCAGTGCTAGAGTAGGAGGAGGGTGGCACACTGAAGCTTTCTTT. Protein sequence: CSARVGGGWHTEAFF.

The chain uses TRBV9 and TRBJ1-2; D gene uncertain. Germline-derived CDR1 and CDR2 are SGDLS and YYNGEE. V was clipped by 1 base and J by 5 bases, with 15 bases between them. CDR3 size: 15 residues. Here the CDR3 DNA reads TGTGCCAGCAGCGTACGGGAGTTCCCTTTATATGGCTACACCTTC. Translation: CASSVREFPLYGYTF.

This chain connects TRBV7-9 to TRBJ2-6; D may correspond to TRBD1 or TRBD2 (5 bases each). The CDR3 has 16 amino acids. Germline-derived CDR1 and CDR2 are SEHNR and FQNEAQ (reference sequence). The V and J ends lost 4 bases and 2 bases respectively, with 12 bases between them. CDR3 sequence reads: CASSSRGTTGANVLTF. CDR3 DNA sequence: TGTGCCAGCAGCTCCCGGGGCACGACTGGGGCCAACGTCCTGACTTTC.

This clonotype occurred a few times. The rearrangement uses TRBV7-9 and TRBJ2-5, with no clear D. V was cut by 4 bases and J by 4 bases, with 13 bases left in between. Germline CDR1 and CDR2: SEHNR and FQNEAQ (reference sequence). CDR3 length: 14 amino acids. This CDR3 is CASSSPVDGETQYF. The CDR3 nucleotides read TGTGCCAGCAGCTCCCCAGTCGACGGAGAGACCCAGTACTTC.

This clonotype has only a few counts. The rearrangement uses TRBV20-1 and TRBJ1-1, with TRBD1 as a possible D gene (6 bases). This CDR3 is 14 amino acids long. CDR1 is DFQATT, CDR2 SNEGSKA, per germline (reference sequence). Trimming cost V 2 bases and J 6 bases, with 16 bases left between them. The CDR3 nucleotides read TGCAGTGCTAGACCCCCTAGCCGGGGGCCTGAAGCTTTCTTT. It encodes CSARPPSRGPEAFF.

The chain links TRBV29-1 to TRBJ2-1; 9 nucleotides match TRBD1. This CDR3 spans 14 amino acids. CDR1 and CDR2 from the germline V gene are SQVTM and ANQGSEA. V shed 3 bases, J shed 5 bases, and the junction held 5 bases outside the gene matches. The CDR3 DNA is TGCAGCGTTGAGGGACAGGGTGTTGACAATGAGCAGTTCTTC. This translates into CSVEGQGVDNEQFF.

This clonotype has more than one count but fewer than ten. The V gene is TRBV4-1, the J gene TRBJ1-1; D might be TRBD1 (6 bases). Trimming removed 0 bases from V and 0 bases from J, with 17 bases in between. CDR3 size: 18 residues. CDR1 MGHRA and CDR2 YSYEKL come from the germline V gene. CDR3 nucleotide sequence: TGCGCCAGCAGCCAAGATCCCCCGGGGGCACTCATGAACACTGAAGCTTTCTTT. Protein sequence: CASSQDPPGALMNTEAFF.

This clonotype was counted many times. The rearrangement joins TRBV9 to TRBJ2-2; D is unclear. Looked up from germline, CDR1 is SGDLS and CDR2 is YYNGEE. The CDR3 length is 15 residues. The V gene lost 0 bases and the J gene lost 2 bases, with 8 bases spanning the gap. Here the CDR3 reads CASSVEGSNTGELFF. In nucleotides, the CDR3 is TGTGCCAGCAGCGTAGAGGGTAGTAACACCGGGGAGCTGTTTTTT.

The chain carries TRBV29-1 and TRBJ1-1; D unresolved. Looked up from germline, CDR1 is SQVTM and CDR2 is ANQGSEA. Trimming removed 6 bases from V and 12 bases from J, with 14 bases in between. The CDR3 runs to 10 residues. CDR3 in amino acids: CSVHPGVTFF. CDR3 DNA: TGCAGCGTCCACCCCGGGGTGACTTTCTTT. The variable domain in full, completed from reference TRBV29-1 and TRBJ1-1, reads SAVISQKPSRDICQRGTSLTIQCQVDSQVTMMFWYRQQPGQSLTLIATANQGSEATYESGFVIDKFPISRPNLTFSTLTVSNMSPEDSSIYLCSVHPGVTFFGQGTRLTVV.

This clonotype has a count of ten or more. The chain combines TRBV12-3 or TRBV12-4 with TRBJ2-1; D possibly corresponds to TRBD1 (5 bases). Trimming pared 2 bases from V and 5 bases from J, leaving 19 bases between. The CDR3 has 17 residues. CDR3 in DNA: TGTGCCAGCAGTTTATCGGCAGGGCCAAGCTCAAACAATGAGCAGTTCTTC. Translation gives CASSLSAGPSSNNEQFF.

This chain joins TRBV7-9 and TRBJ2-5; D not resolved. CDR1 SEHNR and CDR2 FQNEAQ come from the germline V gene (reference sequence). With 7 bases removed from V and 1 base from J, the gap between germline ends came to 7 bases. The CDR3 consists of 12 residues. DNA of the CDR3: TGTGCCAGCACTTCGGGCCAAGAGACCCAGTACTTC. Amino acid sequence: CASTSGQETQYF.

The chain links TRBV20-1 to TRBJ1-5, with 8 bases lining up with TRBD1. The trim removed 0 bases at V and 1 base at J, leaving 5 bases unmatched. Germline V gene sequence: CDR1 DFQATT, CDR2 SNEGSKA (reference sequence). The CDR3 contains 16 residues. The CDR3 nucleotides read TGCAGTGCTAGAGATCGGCAGGGGGCAAGCAATCAGCCCCAGCATTTT. This codes for CSARDRQGASNQPQHF.

This clonotype has ten or more counts. This sequence joins TRBV7-2 and TRBJ2-1; D unresolved. This CDR3 is built from 13 residues. Trimming took off 6 bases at V and 0 bases at J, with 6 bases between the two ends. Germline lookup yields CDR1 SGHTA and CDR2 FQGNSA. CDR3 protein: CASSTSSYNEQFF. DNA of the CDR3: TGTGCCAGCAGTACGAGCTCCTACAATGAGCAGTTCTTC. The variable domain in full, completed from reference TRBV7-2 and TRBJ2-1, reads GAGVSQSPSNKVTEKGKDVELRCDPISGHTALYWYRQSLGQGLEFLIYFQGNSAPDKSGLPSDRFSAERTGGSVSTLTIQRTQQEDSAVYLCASSTSSYNEQFFGPGTRLTVL.